A selection of T cell receptor beta chains follows, all from one sample in a study of T cell changes during pregnancy in multiple sclerosis. The data were produced by immunoSEQ multiplex PCR, yet TCRdb's version contains in-frame clones alone and is incomplete. The sample shows 35,000 to 50,000 clones, roughly nine tenths of them seen only once. Material: CD4+ T cells from peripheral blood mononuclear cells, obtained in the third trimester of pregnancy. The receptors were gathered from a female donor in good health, enrolled as a control in a pregnancy study. The CDR3 runs from the conserved cysteine through the conserved F or W. D genes are given only for firm matches. Clone size is given for some rows only: seen once, a few or many times, or a class if the clone is expanded.

J gene	clone size	D gene	V gene	CDR3 DNA	CDR3 protein
TRBJ2-7	once	NA	TRBV12-2	TGTGCAAGTCGCCCCGGACTAGTGGCCTACGAGCAGTACTTC	CASRPGLVAYEQYF
TRBJ2-7	NA	TRBD1	TRBV10-3	TGTGCCATCAGTGTTCCAGGGGGTCTCTACGAGCAGTACTTC	CAISVPGGLYEQYF
TRBJ2-7	NA	TRBD2	TRBV5-1	TGCGCCAGCAGCGAGGGACTAGCGGGAGTCTACGAGCAGTACTTC	CASSEGLAGVYEQYF
TRBJ1-4	NA	NA	TRBV28	TGTGCCAGCAGTAAACCAGGGACTAATGAAAAACTGTTTTTT	CASSKPGTNEKLFF
TRBJ1-4	NA	TRBD1	TRBV4-1	TGCGCCAGCAGCCAAGATTTGAAGGACAGGATGTTTTTT	CASSQDLKDRMFF
TRBJ2-5	NA	TRBD2	TRBV29-1	TGCAGCGGAGCGGGGTCTACTTTGGAGACCCAGTACTTC	CSGAGSTLETQYF
TRBJ2-7	once	TRBD2	TRBV5-4	TGTGCCAGCGCCGTCGAAAGCGGGGGAGGCTACGAGCAGTACTTC	CASAVESGGGYEQYF
TRBJ2-1	NA	NA	TRBV7-9	TGTGCCAGCAGCCCCCGGGGGAGCGCCTACAATGAGCAGTTCTTC	CASSPRGSAYNEQFF
TRBJ2-3	once	NA	TRBV5-4	TGTGCCAGCAGCTACACTAGGACGAACACAGATACGCAGTATTTT	CASSYTRTNTDTQYF
TRBJ1-4	NA	NA	TRBV27	TGTGCCAGCAGTTTATCGGTCCGGGGCGGGGGTGAAAAACTGTTTTTT	CASSLSVRGGGEKLFF
TRBJ2-3	NA	TRBD2	TRBV27	TGTGCCAGCAGTTATGGCGGGAGCCCGTATACGCAGTATTTT	CASSYGGSPYTQYF
TRBJ2-6	NA	NA	TRBV15	TGTGCCACCAGCAGAAATATGGTCCCCGGGACATATACCTCTGGGGCCAACGTCCTGACTTTC	CATSRNMVPGTYTSGANVLTF
TRBJ2-1	NA	TRBD2	TRBV9	TGTGCCAGCAGCGTAGCAGGCGGGGGGAGCGGTGAGCAGTTCTTC	CASSVAGGGSGEQFF
TRBJ1-4	NA	TRBD1	TRBV6-6	TGTGCCAGCAGGAAACCGGGGACAGGGAGTGGAAAACTGTTTTTT	CASRKPGTGSGKLFF
TRBJ2-2	NA	TRBD1	TRBV2	TGTGCCAGCAGTGAAATCCTACAGGGGACCGGGGAGCTGTTTTTT	CASSEILQGTGELFF
TRBJ1-1	NA	TRBD1	TRBV5-8	TGTGCCAGCAGCCCGGACAGGGGGCGGAACACTGAAGCTTTCTTT	CASSPDRGRNTEAFF
TRBJ2-7	once	NA	TRBV30	TGTGCCTGGACCCGAGGCTCCTACGAGCAGTACTTC	CAWTRGSYEQYF
TRBJ2-1	NA	TRBD2	TRBV18	TGTGCCAGCTCACGCACTAGCGGGTCCTACAATGAGCAGTTCTTC	CASSRTSGSYNEQFF
TRBJ1-1	NA	TRBD1	TRBV28	TGTGCCAGCAGCTCAGGACAGGGTTCCGCATGGCGTGGAGCTTTCTTT	CASSSGQGSAWRGAFF
TRBJ2-3	NA	NA	TRBV4-3	TGCGCCAGCAGCCTTATAGACAGTCCCGGTTGGGCAGATACGCAGTATTTT	CASSLIDSPGWADTQYF